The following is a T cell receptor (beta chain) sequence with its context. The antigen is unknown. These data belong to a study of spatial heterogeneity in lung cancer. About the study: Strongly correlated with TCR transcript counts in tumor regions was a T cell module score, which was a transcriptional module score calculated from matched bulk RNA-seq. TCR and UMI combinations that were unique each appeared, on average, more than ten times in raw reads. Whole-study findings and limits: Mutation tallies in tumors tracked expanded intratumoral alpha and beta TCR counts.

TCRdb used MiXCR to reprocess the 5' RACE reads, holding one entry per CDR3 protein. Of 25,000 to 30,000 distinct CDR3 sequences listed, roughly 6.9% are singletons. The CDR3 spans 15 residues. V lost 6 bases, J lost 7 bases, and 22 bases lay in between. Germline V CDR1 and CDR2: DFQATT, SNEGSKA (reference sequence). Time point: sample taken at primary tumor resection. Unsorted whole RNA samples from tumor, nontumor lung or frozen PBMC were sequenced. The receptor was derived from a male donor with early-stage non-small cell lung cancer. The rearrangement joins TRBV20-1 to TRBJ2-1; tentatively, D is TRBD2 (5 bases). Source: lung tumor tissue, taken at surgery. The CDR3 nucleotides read TGCAGTGCCACCCGGGGTAGCACCCAGATAAATGAGCAGTTCTTC. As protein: CSATRGSTQINEQFF.